These T cell receptor beta chains were read from a single sample in a study of tumor-infiltrating lymphocytes in primary liver carcinoma. TCRdb redid the calling of the multiplex PCR reads with MiXCR, one entry per CDR3 protein. Here the sample spans under 200,000 distinct CDR3 sequences, approximately 65% being singletons. The sequencing input was peripheral blood. These receptors all come from a woman aged 55-69 years with primary liver carcinoma and hepatitis B virus infection. Each CDR3 is given with its conserved first and last residue. The order of the fields is CDR3 DNA, CDR3 protein, D gene, clone size, V gene, J gene. The D gene is left open where the match is weak. Part of the rows lack a size; the others show once, few, many or a class for expanded clones.

CDR3nt: TGCAGCGTTGAAGAAGGTCAGGGCCGCCGTAGGAAAGGAGCACTCTATGAGCAGTTCTTC
CDR3aa: CSVEEGQGRRRKGALYEQFF
d_gene: -
abundance: many
v_gene: TRBV29-1
j_gene: TRBJ2-1

CDR3nt: TGCAGCGTTCGTATAGGGATTGAAGCTTTCTTT
CDR3aa: CSVRIGIEAFF
d_gene: -
abundance: -
v_gene: TRBV29-1
j_gene: TRBJ1-1

CDR3nt: TGTGCCAGCAGTCCCGGGGGTCTAGTGGGAGGTGGTTACGAGCAGTACTTC
CDR3aa: CASSPGGLVGGGYEQYF
d_gene: -
abundance: once
v_gene: TRBV28
j_gene: TRBJ2-7

CDR3nt: TGTGCCAGCAGCCCTTACGACAGTAACACTGAAGCTTTCTTT
CDR3aa: CASSPYDSNTEAFF
d_gene: -
abundance: few
v_gene: TRBV5-6
j_gene: TRBJ1-1

CDR3nt: TGCAGCGTTGAGGAACCGGCTGAAGAGACCCAGTACTTC
CDR3aa: CSVEEPAEETQYF
d_gene: -
abundance: -
v_gene: TRBV29-1
j_gene: TRBJ2-5

CDR3nt: TGTGCCTGGAGTGATGGAGGGGCCAGGGAGTTCTTC
CDR3aa: CAWSDGGAREFF
d_gene: -
abundance: -
v_gene: TRBV30
j_gene: TRBJ2-1

CDR3nt: TGTGCCATTAGTGAATTCCGAGGGGCTTTTAGAACTTTCTTT
CDR3aa: CAISEFRGAFRTFF
d_gene: -
abundance: -
v_gene: TRBV6-1
j_gene: TRBJ1-1

CDR3nt: TGTGCCAGTACCGACTTGGCTGGGGCCAACGTCCTGACTTTC
CDR3aa: CASTDLAGANVLTF
d_gene: -
abundance: -
v_gene: TRBV11-2
j_gene: TRBJ2-6

CDR3nt: TGCAGCGTCCTAAGGGGTGGTGGCGAGCAGTACTTC
CDR3aa: CSVLRGGGEQYF
d_gene: -
abundance: many
v_gene: TRBV29-1
j_gene: TRBJ2-7

CDR3nt: TGTGCCAGCACCTTGGACAGCTACGAGCAGTACTTC
CDR3aa: CASTLDSYEQYF
d_gene: -
abundance: -
v_gene: TRBV28
j_gene: TRBJ2-7

CDR3nt: TGTGCCAGCAGAGTCTGGATGGGGAACACCGGGGAGCTGTTTTTT
CDR3aa: CASRVWMGNTGELFF
d_gene: -
abundance: -
v_gene: TRBV12-3/TRBV12-4
j_gene: TRBJ2-2

CDR3nt: TGCGCCAGCAGCTTGGTTCGGGAAGAGACCCAGTACTTC
CDR3aa: CASSLVREETQYF
d_gene: -
abundance: -
v_gene: TRBV5-1
j_gene: TRBJ2-5

CDR3nt: TGTGCCAGGGGGACAGGTCAGGGAGAGTCCCAGTACTTC
CDR3aa: CARGTGQGESQYF
d_gene: TRBD1
abundance: -
v_gene: TRBV2
j_gene: TRBJ2-5

CDR3nt: TGTGCCAGCAGCGCGATTCCCCGTTGGCTAGCGAGCTCCTACAATGAGCAGTTCTTC
CDR3aa: CASSAIPRWLASSYNEQFF
d_gene: -
abundance: -
v_gene: TRBV7-9
j_gene: TRBJ2-1

CDR3nt: TGTGCCAGCAGTTACCGGTCTAGCGGAACCTACGAGCAATACTTC
CDR3aa: CASSYRSSGTYEQYF
d_gene: TRBD2
abundance: -
v_gene: TRBV12-3/TRBV12-4
j_gene: TRBJ2-7

CDR3nt: TGTGCCAGCAGTGGGGACAGGACGGAGACCCAGTACTTC
CDR3aa: CASSGDRTETQYF
d_gene: TRBD1
abundance: -
v_gene: TRBV2
j_gene: TRBJ2-5